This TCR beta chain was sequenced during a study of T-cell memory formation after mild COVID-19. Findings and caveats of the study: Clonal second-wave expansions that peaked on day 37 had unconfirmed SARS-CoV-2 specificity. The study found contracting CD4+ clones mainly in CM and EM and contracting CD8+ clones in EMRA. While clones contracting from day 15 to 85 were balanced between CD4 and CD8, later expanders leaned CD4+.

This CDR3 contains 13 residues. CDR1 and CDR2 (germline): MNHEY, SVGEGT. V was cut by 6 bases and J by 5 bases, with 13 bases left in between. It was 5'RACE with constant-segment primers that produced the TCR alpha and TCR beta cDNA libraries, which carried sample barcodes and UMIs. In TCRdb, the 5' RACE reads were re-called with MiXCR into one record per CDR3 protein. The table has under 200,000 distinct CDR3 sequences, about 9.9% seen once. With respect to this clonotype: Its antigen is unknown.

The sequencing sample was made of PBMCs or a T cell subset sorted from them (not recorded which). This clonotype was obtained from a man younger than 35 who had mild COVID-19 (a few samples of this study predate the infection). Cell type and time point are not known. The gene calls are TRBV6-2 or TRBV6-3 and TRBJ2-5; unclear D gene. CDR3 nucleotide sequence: TGTGCCAGCAGGGTCAACACAATGGAGACCCAGTACTTC. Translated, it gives CASRVNTMETQYF.